The 24 T cell receptor beta chains below were found in one sample sequenced in a study of blood T cell repertoires in COVID-19. Generated by immunoSEQ multiplex PCR, the TCRdb table keeps only in-frame clones and is missing some. The data hold over 200,000 clones, with roughly 90% observed a single time. The sample comprised peripheral blood. Receptor source: a man in his fifties or sixties who had recovered from COVID-19.

The J gene is TRBJ1-3, the V gene TRBV9; D is possibly TRBD1 (6 bases). This CDR3 spans 15 amino acids. Trimming cost V 4 bases and J 0 bases, with 11 bases left between them. Germline-derived CDR1 and CDR2 are SGDLS and YYNGEE. DNA for the CDR3: TGTGCCAGCAGCCTTGGGGGCGCCTCTGGAAACACCATATATTTT. Translation: CASSLGGASGNTIYF.

This sequence joins TRBV4-3 and TRBJ2-6, with D uncertain. V was trimmed by 4 bases and J by 0 bases, leaving 10 bases between them. In germline, CDR1 is LGHNA, CDR2 YSLEER. The CDR3 runs to 16 residues. Written as DNA, the CDR3 is TGCGCCAGCAGCCCTTCCAAGAGCTCTGGGGCCAACGTCCTGACTTTC. This gives the protein CASSPSKSSGANVLTF.

The chain carries TRBV15 and TRBJ2-7; TRBD2 matches 10 bases. The CDR3 length is 19 residues. V lost 0 bases and J lost 2; bases outside the gene matches: 13. Germline CDR1 and CDR2: LNHNV and YYDKDF (reference sequence). CDR3 nucleotide sequence: TGTGCCACCAGCAGAGATTACCCCCTAGCGGGAGCCGCGGCCTACGAGCAGTACTTC. Encoded protein: CATSRDYPLAGAAAYEQYF.

The chain has TRBV7-2 and TRBJ1-2, with 7 nucleotides matching TRBD1. The junction had 15 bases not matched to a gene; V was cut back by 6 bases and J by 8 bases. The CDR3 extends over 15 amino acids. In germline, CDR1 is SGHTA, CDR2 FQGNSA. CDR3 nucleotide sequence: TGTGCCAGCAGTTTCGCCCGTCAGACAGGGTACGGCTACACCTTC. Protein sequence: CASSFARQTGYGYTF.

For the CDR3, the DNA is TGTGCCAGCAGCTTCGGAAGCGGGAGCAACTACAATGAGCAGTTCTTC. It is translated as CASSFGSGSNYNEQFF. J is TRBJ2-1 and V is TRBV7-9; 8 nucleotides line up with TRBD2. Per germline, CDR1 SEHNR and CDR2 FQNEAQ (reference sequence). V lost 3 bases and J lost 3; bases outside the gene matches: 7. The CDR3 has 16 amino acids.

The chain couples TRBV28 to TRBJ1-4, with a possible D match to TRBD1 (6 bases). This CDR3 has 17 residues. V was trimmed by 7 bases and J by 6 bases, leaving 24 bases between them. Looked up from germline, CDR1 is MDHEN and CDR2 is SYDVKM. The DNA for the CDR3 is TGTGCCAGCACCCTCACCGTAGGGGGGGGCTTCGATGAAAAACTGTTTTTT. This translates into CASTLTVGGGFDEKLFF. The full variable domain, rest sourced from reference TRBV28 and TRBJ1-4, is DVKVTQSSRYLVKRTGEKVFLECVQDMDHENMFWYRQDPGLGLRLIYFSYDVKMKEKGDIPEGYSVSREKKERFSLILESASTNQTSMYLCASTLTVGGGFDEKLFFGSGTQLSVL.

The genes are TRBV11-2 and TRBJ1-2; D remains unclear. V lost 4 bases and J 0 bases, leaving 6 bases between the germline ends. The CDR3 covers 13 residues. Looked up from germline, CDR1 is SGHAT and CDR2 is FQNNGV. CDR3 loop: CASSSNPNYGYTF. CDR3 bases: TGTGCCAGCAGCTCTAATCCTAACTATGGCTACACCTTC.

The gene calls are TRBV12-3 or TRBV12-4 and TRBJ2-3, with D perhaps TRBD2 (5 bases). Trimming took 3 bases from V and 5 from J, leaving 9 bases between them. The CDR3 runs to 13 residues. The CDR3 region is CASSFAGQDTQYF. The CDR3 region has the DNA TGTGCCAGCAGTTTCGCGGGTCAAGATACGCAGTATTTT.

This sequence joins TRBV6-6 and TRBJ1-4, with D unclear. Deletions cut 4 bases from V and 4 bases from J, with 7 bases between. The CDR3 runs to 13 residues. Germline lookup yields CDR1 MNHNY and CDR2 SVGAGI (reference sequence). For the CDR3, the DNA is TGTGCCAGCAGTTCCCGCGGTAATGAAAAACTGTTTTTT. It yields the protein CASSSRGNEKLFF.

The chain combines TRBV7-2 with TRBJ2-3; 7 bases line up with TRBD2. This CDR3 comprises 16 residues. After removal of 4 bases from V and 1 base from J, the junction contained 8 bases not matched to a gene. CDR1 is SGHTA and CDR2 is FQGNSA in the germline V gene. DNA of the CDR3: TGTGCCAGCAGCTCCTCCGGGGAGGGGCGCACAGATACGCAGTATTTT. Amino acids: CASSSSGEGRTDTQYF.

CDR3 loop: CASSEILVNEQFF. As DNA, the CDR3 is TGTGCCAGCAGTGAAATATTAGTCAATGAGCAGTTCTTC. The gene calls are TRBV6-1 and TRBJ2-1, with D hard to call. The CDR3 totals 13 residues. Trimming cost V 2 bases and J 6 bases, with 8 bases left between them. CDR1 and CDR2 (germline): MNHNS, SASEGT.

The chain combines TRBV24-1 with TRBJ2-2; D not resolved. CDR3 length: 13 residues. The V gene lost 0 bases and the J gene lost 4 bases, with 2 bases spanning the gap. Germline V gene lookup returns CDR1 KGHDR and CDR2 SFDVKD. In DNA form, the CDR3 reads TGTGCCACCAGTGATTTGCTCACCGGGGAGCTGTTTTTT. Amino acids: CATSDLLTGELFF.

The rearrangement links TRBV6-5 to TRBJ2-7, with no clear D. The germline CDR1 and CDR2 sequences are MNHEY and SVGAGI. V was clipped by 7 bases and J by 5 bases, with 9 bases between them. CDR3 size: 11 residues. In nucleotides, the CDR3 is TGTGCCAGCACAATCCAGGACGAGCAGTACTTC. Translation: CASTIQDEQYF.

The chain carries TRBV6-5 and TRBJ2-3; tentative D call: TRBD1 (6 bases). Trimming stripped 6 bases from V and 7 bases from J, with 11 bases between. There are 12 residues in the CDR3. Germline V gene data show CDR1 as MNHEY and CDR2 as SVGAGI. In DNA form, the CDR3 reads TGTGCCAGCAGGGACAGTTACAATACGCAGTATTTT. This codes for CASRDSYNTQYF.

The rearrangement links TRBV4-2 to TRBJ1-3, with D unclear. This CDR3 comprises 15 residues. The V and J ends lost 0 bases and 3 bases respectively, with 9 bases between them. Germline CDR1 is LGHNA and CDR2 is YNFKEQ. CDR3 sequence: CASSQDGNLGNTIYF. The CDR3 coding sequence is TGTGCCAGCAGCCAAGACGGTAACCTTGGAAACACCATATATTTT.

V usage is TRBV18 and J usage is TRBJ2-5; TRBD1 aligns across 7 bases. The CDR3 runs to 15 residues. From germline, CDR1 is KGHSH and CDR2 LQKENI. The V gene end was trimmed by 3 bases and the J gene end by 2 bases; junction bases not matched to a gene: 6. CDR3 in DNA: TGTGCCAGCTCACCGCTGAGGGGGCTGCAAGAGACCCAGTACTTC. It specifies CASSPLRGLQETQYF. The full variable domain, rest sourced from reference TRBV18 and TRBJ2-5, is NAGVMQNPRHLVRRRGQEARLRCSPMKGHSHVYWYRQLPEEGLKFMVYLQKENIIDESGMPKERFSAEFPKEGPSILRIQQVVRGDSAAYFCASSPLRGLQETQYFGPGTRLLVL.

CDR3 in amino acids: CATSRVETTNTGELFF. The CDR3 coding sequence is TGTGCCACCAGCAGAGTGGAGACTACGAACACCGGGGAGCTGTTTTTT. V is TRBV15 and J is TRBJ2-2; D is perhaps TRBD2 (5 bases). The length of the CDR3 is 16 residues. CDR1 and CDR2 (germline): LNHNV, YYDKDF (reference sequence). V was shortened by 1 base and J by 0 bases, with 9 bases between the two germline ends.

This chain connects TRBV5-4 to TRBJ2-1; 7 positions match TRBD1. The CDR3 is 15 amino acids. V lost 0 bases and J lost 7; bases outside the gene matches: 7. In germline, CDR1 is SGHNT, CDR2 YYREEE (reference sequence). Written as DNA, the CDR3 is TGTGCCAGCAGCTTGGTTAGTGACAGGGCGAATGAGCAGTTCTTC. Protein sequence: CASSLVSDRANEQFF.

V and J are TRBV2 and TRBJ2-7; a weak D match, TRBD2 (5 bases). Trimming removed 6 bases at V and 7 bases at J, with 16 bases between. Germline V gene sequence: CDR1 SNHLY, CDR2 FYNNEI. The CDR3 covers 13 residues. CDR3 in DNA: TGTGCCAGCAGGGTGTTGTCCTCGGGGGAGCAGTACTTC. Protein product: CASRVLSSGEQYF. Full variable domain (outside the CDR3, taken from reference TRBV2 and TRBJ2-7): EPEVTQTPSHQVTQMGQEVILRCVPISNHLYFYWYRQILGQKVEFLVSFYNNEISEKSEIFDDQFSVERPDGSNFTLKIRSTKLEDSAMYFCASRVLSSGEQYFGPGTRLTVT.

CDR3 nucleotide sequence: TGTGCCAGCAGCTTAGCGGCTGTGGCGCGGGCCTCCTCTGGGGCCAACGTCCTGACTTTC. Its translation: CASSLAAVARASSGANVLTF. The V gene is TRBV7-6, the J gene TRBJ2-6, with a weak D call TRBD2 (5 bases). V lost 0 bases and J 0 bases, leaving 18 bases between the germline ends. The CDR3 is made up of 20 amino acids. Per the germline V gene, CDR1 is SGHVS and CDR2 is FNYEAQ.

The chain links TRBV4-3 to TRBJ2-7; maybe TRBD2 (6 bases). This CDR3 has 15 amino acids. Germline V lookup: CDR1 LGHNA, CDR2 YSLEER. With 3 bases removed from V and 5 bases from J, the gap between germline ends came to 17 bases. Here the CDR3 DNA reads TGCGCCAGCAGCCAGGGGGGTCGAACGGCTCACGAGCAGTACTTC. This gives the protein CASSQGGRTAHEQYF.

The rearrangement uses TRBV28 and TRBJ1-6, with D perhaps TRBD1 (5 bases). The ends were cut back, 4 bases at V and 4 bases at J, with 11 bases in the middle. CDR3 length: 15 amino acids. Germline V gene data show CDR1 as MDHEN and CDR2 as SYDVKM. CDR3 sequence reads: CASSYPRQYNSPLHF. The CDR3 region has the DNA TGTGCCAGCAGTTATCCGCGACAGTATAATTCACCCCTCCACTTT.

This chain links TRBV5-1 with TRBJ1-2, with 9 bases identical to TRBD1. CDR1 and CDR2 from the germline V gene are SGHRS and YFSETQ. The ends lost 2 bases at V and 7 bases at J; junction bases unmatched: 9. CDR3 size: 15 residues. The CDR3 DNA is TGCGCCAGCAGCTTCAGACAGGGGGATGTCCGTGGCTACACCTTC. Encoded protein: CASSFRQGDVRGYTF.

This chain uses TRBV7-9 with TRBJ2-5, with 9 bases that match TRBD2. The CDR3 runs to 16 residues. V lost 5 bases, J lost 5 bases, and 12 bases stayed unmatched. In germline, CDR1 is SEHNR, CDR2 FQNEAQ (reference sequence). CDR3 sequence: CASSPSGTLFGETQYF. CDR3 bases: TGTGCCAGCAGCCCTAGCGGGACATTATTTGGGGAGACCCAGTACTTC.